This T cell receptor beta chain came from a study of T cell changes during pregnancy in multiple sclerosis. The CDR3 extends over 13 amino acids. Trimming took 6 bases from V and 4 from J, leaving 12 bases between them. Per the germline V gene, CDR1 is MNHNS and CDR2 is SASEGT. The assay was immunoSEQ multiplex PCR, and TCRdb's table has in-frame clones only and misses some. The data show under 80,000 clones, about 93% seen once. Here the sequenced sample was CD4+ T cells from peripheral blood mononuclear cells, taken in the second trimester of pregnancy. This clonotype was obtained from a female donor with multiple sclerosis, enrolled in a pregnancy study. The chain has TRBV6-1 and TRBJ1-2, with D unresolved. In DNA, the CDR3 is TGTGCCAGCAGCCCCGACTTACCCTATGGCTACACCTTC. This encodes CASSPDLPYGYTF.